The 30 T cell receptor beta chains presented below share a single source sample, sequenced in a study of graft-versus-host responses after intestinal transplantation. Assay: immunoSEQ multiplex PCR; the TCRdb copy retains only in-frame clones and omits some. The sample has some 90,000 clones; roughly 80% are singletons. Antigen specificity for these receptors is unknown. Sequences were derived from unstimulated CD4+ T cells sorted from spleen or lymph node cells, sampled before intestinal transplant. The receptors derive from a human donor who received an intestinal transplant.

The chain is built from TRBV14 and TRBJ2-3, with 9 bases aligning to TRBD2. Germline trimming cut 3 bases from V and 0 bases from J; bases unmatched to any gene: 10. CDR1 is SGHDN and CDR2 is FVKESK in the germline V gene. CDR3 length equals 18 residues. The CDR3 region has the DNA TGTGCCAGCAGCCAGACCCTTGACCTAGCGGGGAGCACAGATACGCAGTATTTT. Protein product: CASSQTLDLAGSTDTQYF.

This clone showed up just a few times. The rearrangement links TRBV5-6 to TRBJ1-4; unclear D gene. Germline assignment: CDR1 SGHDT and CDR2 YYEEEE. With 3 bases removed from V and 4 bases from J, the gap between germline ends came to 4 bases. The CDR3 is 12 amino acids. CDR3 sequence: CASSSDNEKLFF. Here the CDR3 DNA reads TGTGCCAGCAGCTCAGATAATGAAAAACTGTTTTTT.

In DNA form, the CDR3 reads TGTGCCAGCAGTCTTTTAGGGGGCGGGGCGGATACTACCCAGTACTTC. Translation gives CASSLLGGGADTTQYF. The chain links TRBV7-9 to TRBJ2-5; D possibly corresponds to TRBD1 (7 bases). V gave up 6 bases and J gave up 8 bases, with 25 bases separating them. From germline, CDR1 is SEHNR and CDR2 FQNEAQ (reference sequence). This CDR3 is 16 amino acids long.

V usage is TRBV28 and J usage is TRBJ2-1, with D unresolved. CDR1 is MDHEN, CDR2 SYDVKM, per germline. Between the trimmed V and J ends, which lost 11 bases and 5 bases, there was a span of 10 bases. CDR3 length: 11 amino acids. CDR3 nucleotides: TGTGCCTCACACCGCAACAATGAGCAGTTCTTC. This sequence encodes CASHRNNEQFF.

J is TRBJ2-3 and V is TRBV5-4; 7 nucleotides match TRBD1. V gave up 2 bases and J gave up 2 bases; unmatched junction bases: 5. Germline V gene sequence: CDR1 SGHNT, CDR2 YYREEE (reference sequence). This CDR3 has 15 residues. The chain's CDR3 is CASSFQGQPTDTQYF. Written as DNA, the CDR3 is TGTGCCAGCAGCTTCCAGGGACAGCCCACAGATACGCAGTATTTT.

The chain recombines TRBV6-1 with TRBJ2-2; TRBD2 might be the D (5 bases). V lost 2 bases, J lost 4 bases, and 8 bases lay in between. This CDR3 contains 14 residues. From germline, CDR1 is MNHNS and CDR2 SASEGT. DNA for the CDR3: TGTGCCAGCAGTGAATATCGGGGCACCGGGGAGCTGTTTTTT. It yields the protein CASSEYRGTGELFF.

This sequence joins TRBV10-3 and TRBJ2-1; 8 bases agree with TRBD2. Germline lookup yields CDR1 ENHRY and CDR2 SYGVKD. V shed 11 bases, J shed 7 bases, and the junction held 10 bases outside the gene matches. This CDR3 has 13 amino acids. The CDR3 DNA reads as TGTGCCGCGGTAGCGGGATGGACTAATGAGCAGTTCTTC. This encodes CAAVAGWTNEQFF.

The gene calls are TRBV28 and TRBJ1-3; unclear D gene. Trimming pared 2 bases from V and 3 bases from J, leaving 11 bases between. Germline assignment: CDR1 MDHEN and CDR2 SYDVKM. This CDR3 is 15 amino acids long. This CDR3 is CASSLTTGSGNTIYF. The CDR3 coding sequence is TGTGCCAGCAGTTTAACAACGGGGAGTGGAAACACCATATATTTT.

The chain uses TRBV28 and TRBJ1-4; no definite D call. Germline V gives CDR1 MDHEN, CDR2 SYDVKM. The CDR3 has 16 residues. V dropped 3 bases and J dropped 8 bases, with 19 bases sitting between them. The CDR3 DNA is TGTGCCAGCAGTTTTACGACGACATCCCGGGGAGAAAAACTGTTTTTT. Translation gives CASSFTTTSRGEKLFF.

The genes are TRBV11-2 and TRBJ2-7; possibly TRBD2 for D (6 bases). The CDR3 sequence is 14 residues long. The germline V and J ends were trimmed by 1 base and 3 bases, with 10 bases remaining between them. Germline assignment: CDR1 SGHAT and CDR2 FQNNGV. The CDR3 bases are TGTGCCAGCAGCTTAGGGGGGGAAATCTACGAGCAGTACTTC. Translation: CASSLGGEIYEQYF.

Only one count was recorded for this clone. The chain is built from TRBV11-1 and TRBJ2-4; a possible D gene is TRBD2 (6 bases). Trimming removed 1 base at V and 0 bases at J, with 7 bases between. The V gene's germline CDR1 is SGHAT and CDR2 FQDESV (reference sequence). The CDR3 has 15 residues. CDR3 protein: CASSLGGTAKNIQYF. The CDR3 DNA reads as TGTGCCAGCAGCTTAGGCGGGACAGCCAAAAACATTCAGTACTTC. Full variable domain (remainder filled in from reference TRBV11-1 and TRBJ2-4): EAEVAQSPRYKITEKSQAVAFWCDPISGHATLYWYRQILGQGPELLVQFQDESVVDDSQLPKDRFSAERLKGVDSTLKIQPAELGDSAMYLCASSLGGTAKNIQYFGAGTRLSVL.

This chain joins TRBV2 and TRBJ2-1; the D gene is possibly TRBD2 (5 bases). CDR1 and CDR2 from the germline V gene are SNHLY and FYNNEI. CDR3 length: 12 amino acids. Trimming cost V 5 bases and J 9 bases, with 11 bases left between them. CDR3 sequence reads: CASSTSGGEQFF. CDR3 nucleotide sequence: TGTGCCAGCAGTACCTCCGGAGGTGAGCAGTTCTTC.

V usage is TRBV28 and J usage is TRBJ1-1, with D possibly matching TRBD1 (5 bases). The CDR3 is 14 amino acids. Trimming left V 8 bases short and J 2 bases short, with 15 bases between. The V gene's germline CDR1 is MDHEN and CDR2 SYDVKM. The CDR3 sequence is CASGLQGSNTEAFF. CDR3 in DNA: TGTGCCAGCGGGCTTCAGGGCTCAAACACTGAAGCTTTCTTT.

V is TRBV15 and J is TRBJ2-3, with a weak D call TRBD2 (7 bases). V was pared by 2 bases and J by 4 bases, with 16 bases between. CDR3 length: 16 amino acids. Germline assignment: CDR1 LNHNV and CDR2 YYDKDF (reference sequence). The CDR3 reads CATSRLLEGGADTQYF. DNA for the CDR3: TGTGCCACCAGCAGACTCTTAGAGGGGGGGGCAGATACGCAGTATTTT.

This clone occurred a few times. The gene calls are TRBV19 and TRBJ1-5; D is perhaps TRBD1 (5 bases). The CDR3 is made up of 13 amino acids. V shed 5 bases and J shed 7 bases, with 12 bases lying between them. Per germline, CDR1 LNHDA and CDR2 SQIVND (reference sequence). Written as DNA, the CDR3 is TGTGCCAGTAGTCTCGTGGGGCTGCAGCCCCAGCATTTT. The encoded protein is CASSLVGLQPQHF.

CDR3 amino acids: CASSPRSAGDTQYF. The DNA for the CDR3 is TGCGCCAGCAGCCCTCGGAGTGCGGGGGATACGCAGTATTTT. V and J are TRBV4-1 and TRBJ2-3; D perhaps matches TRBD2 (6 bases). CDR3 length: 14 residues. Germline V gives CDR1 MGHRA, CDR2 YSYEKL. Trimming removed 4 bases at V and 6 bases at J, with 14 bases between.

The rearrangement uses TRBV7-9 and TRBJ2-1; TRBD2 matches 9 bases. The V gene's germline CDR1 is SEHNR and CDR2 FQNEAQ (reference sequence). CDR3 size: 16 residues. J gave up 6 bases and V 5 bases, and 11 bases lay outside the gene matches. CDR3 protein: CASSRSQVAGVNEQFF. CDR3 DNA sequence: TGTGCCAGCAGCCGGTCCCAGGTAGCGGGAGTCAATGAGCAGTTCTTC.

The rearrangement links TRBV28 to TRBJ1-4, with D possibly TRBD1 on 5 matching bases. The V end lost 2 bases, the J end lost 10 bases, and 14 bases lay between the germline ends. The germline V gene encodes CDR1 MDHEN and CDR2 SYDVKM. The CDR3 consists of 14 residues. The CDR3 loop reads CASSLPRQPGKLFF. The CDR3 DNA follows: TGTGCCAGCAGTTTACCCCGACAGCCCGGAAAACTGTTTTTT.

This clone was detected only a few times. Other nucleotide sequences from this sample produce the same CDR3. The chain recombines TRBV5-1 with TRBJ2-2, with TRBD1 as a possible D gene (6 bases). The CDR3 runs 14 residues. CDR1 is SGHRS and CDR2 is YFSETQ in the germline V gene. Trimming took off 3 bases at V and 5 bases at J, with 11 bases between the two ends. CDR3 bases: TGCGCCAGCAGCTCCGGACAGACTACCGGGGAGCTGTTTTTT. Amino acid sequence: CASSSGQTTGELFF.

V is TRBV6-4 and J is TRBJ2-2; a weak D match, TRBD2 (6 bases). The length of the CDR3 is 13 residues. V lost 9 bases and J lost 1, with 9 bases in between. Germline-derived CDR1 and CDR2 are MRHNA and SNTAGT. In nucleotides, the CDR3 is TGTGCCAGTCGGCGGGGGAACACCGGGGAGCTGTTTTTT. Translating it yields CASRRGNTGELFF.

This clone showed up just a few times. The chain is built from TRBV18 and TRBJ1-6, with unresolved D. The V and J ends lost 5 bases and 0 bases respectively, with 11 bases between them. The CDR3 sequence is 16 residues long. CDR1 and CDR2 from the germline V gene are KGHSH and LQKENI. The CDR3 sequence: CASSFDGSSYNSPLHF. The CDR3 nucleotides read TGTGCCAGCTCATTCGACGGGAGCTCCTATAATTCACCCCTCCACTTT. Full variable domain (remainder filled in from reference TRBV18 and TRBJ1-6): NAGVMQNPRHLVRRRGQEARLRCSPMKGHSHVYWYRQLPEEGLKFMVYLQKENIIDESGMPKERFSAEFPKEGPSILRIQQVVRGDSAAYFCASSFDGSSYNSPLHFGNGTRLTVT.

The chain is built from TRBV21-1 and TRBJ2-7; TRBD1 reflects the table's D call only, with no check against the DNA. TRBV21-1 is a listed pseudogene. The CDR3 runs to 17 residues. In nucleotides, the CDR3 is TGTGCCAGCAGCAAATGGGGGCCGCACAGGGTCTGGGTCGAGCAGTACTTC. This codes for CASSKWGPHRVWVEQYF.

Note on this clone: One end of the junction is discordant with germline, which a read error may explain. The chain carries TRBV7-9 and TRBJ2-7; D is possibly TRBD1 (6 bases). CDR3 length: 10 amino acids. CDR1 SEHNR and CDR2 FQNEAQ come from the germline V gene (reference sequence). Here the CDR3 reads CASSPSRGNF. The CDR3 nucleotides read TGTGCCAGCAGCCCTAGTAGGGGGAACTTC.

The rearrangement uses TRBV7-9 and TRBJ1-2; D is perhaps TRBD1 (5 bases). The germline gives CDR1 SEHNR, CDR2 FQNEAQ (reference sequence). V gave up 3 bases and J gave up 1 base, with 12 bases separating them. This CDR3 has 15 residues. In DNA, the CDR3 is TGTGCCAGCAGCTTCTTCCAGGGTAGTAACTATGGCTACACCTTC. Translating it yields CASSFFQGSNYGYTF.

This clone was recorded once. The rearrangement uses TRBV6-5 and TRBJ1-3; D unresolved. The germline V and J ends were trimmed by 5 bases and 4 bases, with 9 bases remaining between them. This CDR3 has 13 amino acids. Germline V lookup: CDR1 MNHEY, CDR2 SVGAGI. The CDR3 bases are TGTGCCAGCAGTGAACAACAGGGAAACACCATATATTTT. It encodes CASSEQQGNTIYF.

The genes are TRBV6-5 and TRBJ2-3; D remains unclear. Trimming shortened V by 2 bases and J by 6 bases, and 3 bases separated the two germline ends. From germline, CDR1 is MNHEY and CDR2 SVGAGI. The CDR3 is 11 amino acids. The CDR3 sequence is CASSYADTQYF. The CDR3 nucleotides are TGTGCCAGCAGTTACGCGGATACGCAGTATTTT.

V gene TRBV28 combines with J gene TRBJ1-2, with D maybe TRBD1 (5 bases). Germline V gene lookup returns CDR1 MDHEN and CDR2 SYDVKM. V was pared by 3 bases and J by 5 bases, with 16 bases between. The CDR3 extends over 15 amino acids. CDR3 in amino acids: CASSLDQGAVYGYTF. The CDR3 nucleotides are TGTGCCAGCAGTTTGGATCAAGGGGCTGTTTATGGCTACACCTTC.

The rearrangement links TRBV7-9 to TRBJ2-3; D is unresolved. Germline V CDR1 and CDR2: SEHNR, FQNEAQ (reference sequence). The CDR3 consists of 15 residues. V lost 7 bases to trimming and J lost 1 base, with 15 bases between them. This CDR3 is CASTLRPRGTDTQYF. Here the CDR3 DNA reads TGTGCCAGCACCCTAAGGCCCCGGGGCACAGATACGCAGTATTTT.

The chain links TRBV30 to TRBJ2-5; a possible D gene is TRBD2 (5 bases). The V gene's germline CDR1 is GTSNPN and CDR2 SVGIG (reference sequence). The CDR3 consists of 13 residues. Trimming took 1 base from V and 4 from J, leaving 10 bases between them. For the CDR3, the DNA is TGTGCCTGGAGTGCGGGCCGGGGAGAGACCCAGTACTTC. This encodes CAWSAGRGETQYF.

The V gene is TRBV28, the J gene TRBJ1-5; tentative D call: TRBD1 (6 bases). The ends were cut back, 2 bases at V and 3 bases at J, with 14 bases in the middle. This CDR3 is built from 16 residues. Germline V gene lookup returns CDR1 MDHEN and CDR2 SYDVKM. CDR3 sequence: CASSLGGARNNQPQHF. The CDR3 coding sequence is TGTGCCAGCAGTTTAGGGGGGGCGCGTAACAATCAGCCCCAGCATTTT. Looking up the rest from reference TRBV28 and TRBJ1-5 gives the full variable domain: DVKVTQSSRYLVKRTGEKVFLECVQDMDHENMFWYRQDPGLGLRLIYFSYDVKMKEKGDIPEGYSVSREKKERFSLILESASTNQTSMYLCASSLGGARNNQPQHFGDGTRLSIL.